The TCR beta chain described here comes from a study of spatial heterogeneity in lung cancer. MiXCR, applied by TCRdb to the 5' RACE reads, yields one record per CDR3 protein. Of 50,000 or so distinct CDR3 sequences in the sample, 10% to 15% were seen once. This sample's time point: sample taken at primary tumor resection. Unsorted whole RNA from tumor, nontumor lung or frozen PBMC underwent sequencing. The material was PBMCs, obtained at surgery. The source of this sequence is a female donor with early-stage non-small cell lung cancer.

DNA of the CDR3: TGCGCCAGCAGCGCAGGGACCACAACTTCACCCCTCCACTTT. It is translated as CASSAGTTTSPLHF. The rearrangement uses TRBV5-1 and TRBJ1-6; D may be TRBD1 (5 bases). V was shortened by 4 bases and J by 9 bases, with 14 bases between the two germline ends. The CDR3 loop spans 14 amino acids. Germline V gene data show CDR1 as SGHRS and CDR2 as YFSETQ.